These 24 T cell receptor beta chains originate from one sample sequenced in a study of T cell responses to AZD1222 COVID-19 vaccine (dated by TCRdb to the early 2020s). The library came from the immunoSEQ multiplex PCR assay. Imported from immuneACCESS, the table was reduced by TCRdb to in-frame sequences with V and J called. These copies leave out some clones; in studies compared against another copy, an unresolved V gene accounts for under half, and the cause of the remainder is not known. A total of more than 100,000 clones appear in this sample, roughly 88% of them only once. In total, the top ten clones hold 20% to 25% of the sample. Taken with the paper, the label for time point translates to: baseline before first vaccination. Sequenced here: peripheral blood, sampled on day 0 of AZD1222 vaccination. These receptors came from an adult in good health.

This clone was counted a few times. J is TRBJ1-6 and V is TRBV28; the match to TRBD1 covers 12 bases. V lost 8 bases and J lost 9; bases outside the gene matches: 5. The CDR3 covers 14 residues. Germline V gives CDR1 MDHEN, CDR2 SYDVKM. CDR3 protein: CASLVGQGASPLHF. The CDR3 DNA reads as TGTGCCAGCCTTGTGGGACAGGGGGCTTCACCCCTCCACTTT.

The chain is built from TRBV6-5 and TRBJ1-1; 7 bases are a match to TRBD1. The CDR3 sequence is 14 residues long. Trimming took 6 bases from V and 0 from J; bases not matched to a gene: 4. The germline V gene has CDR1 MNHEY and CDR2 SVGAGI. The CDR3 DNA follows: TGTGCCAGCAGGCGGGGACAGTTGAACACTGAAGCTTTCTTT. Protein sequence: CASRRGQLNTEAFF.

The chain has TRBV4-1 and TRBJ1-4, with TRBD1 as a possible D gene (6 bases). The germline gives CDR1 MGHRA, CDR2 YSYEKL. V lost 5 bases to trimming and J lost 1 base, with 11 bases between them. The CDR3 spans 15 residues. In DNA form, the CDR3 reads TGCGCCAGCAGCTCTGTAGGGGGAACTAATGAAAAACTGTTTTTT. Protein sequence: CASSSVGGTNEKLFF.

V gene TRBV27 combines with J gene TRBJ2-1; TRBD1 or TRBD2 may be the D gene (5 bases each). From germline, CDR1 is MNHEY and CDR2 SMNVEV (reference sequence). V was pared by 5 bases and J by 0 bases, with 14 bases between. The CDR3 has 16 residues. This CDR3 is CASSPGTSSSYNEQFF. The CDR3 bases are TGTGCCAGCAGTCCTGGGACGTCGAGCTCCTACAATGAGCAGTTCTTC.

The chain's CDR3 is CASSERVAGNTIYF. The CDR3 coding sequence is TGTGCCAGCAGTGAACGGGTGGCTGGAAACACCATATATTTT. J is TRBJ1-3 and V is TRBV2; D ambiguous. The CDR3 runs 14 residues. V lost 2 bases, J lost 2 bases, and 7 bases lay in between. Germline lookup yields CDR1 SNHLY and CDR2 FYNNEI.

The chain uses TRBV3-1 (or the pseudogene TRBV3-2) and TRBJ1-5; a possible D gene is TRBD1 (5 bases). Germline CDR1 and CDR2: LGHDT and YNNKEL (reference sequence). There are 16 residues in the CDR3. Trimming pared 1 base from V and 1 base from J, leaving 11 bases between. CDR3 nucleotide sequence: TGTGCCAGCAGCCAAGGTGGGGGTCACAGCAATCAGCCCCAGCATTTT. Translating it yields CASSQGGGHSNQPQHF.

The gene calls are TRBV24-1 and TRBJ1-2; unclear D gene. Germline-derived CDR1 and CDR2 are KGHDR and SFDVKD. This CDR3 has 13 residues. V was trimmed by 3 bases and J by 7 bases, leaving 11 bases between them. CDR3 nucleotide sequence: TGTGCCACCAGTGATGAAGGATGGGGTGGCTACACCTTC. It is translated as CATSDEGWGGYTF.

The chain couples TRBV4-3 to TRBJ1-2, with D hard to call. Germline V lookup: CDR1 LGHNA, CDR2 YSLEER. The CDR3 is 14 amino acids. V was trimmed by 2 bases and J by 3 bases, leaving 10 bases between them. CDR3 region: CASSQTWADYGYTF. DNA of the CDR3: TGCGCCAGCAGCCAAACTTGGGCTGACTATGGCTACACCTTC.

CDR3 protein: CATHSGQGVNTGELFF. CDR3 bases: TGTGCCACCCACTCCGGACAGGGGGTTAACACCGGGGAGCTGTTTTTT. The genes are TRBV25-1 and TRBJ2-2; 10 positions match TRBD1. CDR1 and CDR2 from the germline V gene are MGHDK and SYGVNS. This CDR3 is 16 amino acids long. V lost 10 bases, J lost 2 bases, and 10 bases stayed unmatched.

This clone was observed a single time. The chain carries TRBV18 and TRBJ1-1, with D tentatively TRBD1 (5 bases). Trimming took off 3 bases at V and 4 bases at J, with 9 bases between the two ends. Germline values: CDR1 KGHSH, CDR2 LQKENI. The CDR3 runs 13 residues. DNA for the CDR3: TGTGCCAGCTCACCGAAGGGGAGCACTGAAGCTTTCTTT. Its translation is CASSPKGSTEAFF.

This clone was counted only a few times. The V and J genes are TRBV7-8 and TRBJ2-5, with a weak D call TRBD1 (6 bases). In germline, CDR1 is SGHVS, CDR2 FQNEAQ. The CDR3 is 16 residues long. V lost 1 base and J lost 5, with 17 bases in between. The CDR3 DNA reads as TGTGCCAGCAGCTTAGTCTCCCAGGGGATAGGGGAGACCCAGTACTTC. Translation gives CASSLVSQGIGETQYF.

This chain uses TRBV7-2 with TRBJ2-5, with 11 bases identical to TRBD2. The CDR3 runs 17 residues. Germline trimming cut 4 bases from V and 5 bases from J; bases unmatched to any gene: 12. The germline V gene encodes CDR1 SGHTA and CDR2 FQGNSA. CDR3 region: CASSSLSGGAYGETQYF. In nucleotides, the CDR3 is TGTGCCAGCAGCTCCCTTAGCGGGGGGGCTTATGGGGAGACCCAGTACTTC. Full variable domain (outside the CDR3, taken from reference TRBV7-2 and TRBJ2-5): GAGVSQSPSNKVTEKGKDVELRCDPISGHTALYWYRQSLGQGLEFLIYFQGNSAPDKSGLPSDRFSAERTGGSVSTLTIQRTQQEDSAVYLCASSSLSGGAYGETQYFGPGTRLLVL.

Here the CDR3 reads CASSQNTEAFF. DNA for the CDR3: TGTGCCAGCTCACAGAACACTGAAGCTTTCTTT. The chain recombines TRBV2 with TRBJ1-1; D ambiguous. The CDR3 runs 11 residues. V was trimmed by 8 bases and J by 1 base, leaving 5 bases between them. CDR1 is SNHLY and CDR2 is FYNNEI in the germline V gene. The full variable domain, in which reference TRBV2 and TRBJ1-1 provide the parts outside the CDR3, is EPEVTQTPSHQVTQMGQEVILRCVPISNHLYFYWYRQILGQKVEFLVSFYNNEISEKSEIFDDQFSVERPDGSNFTLKIRSTKLEDSAMYFCASSQNTEAFFGQGTRLTVV.

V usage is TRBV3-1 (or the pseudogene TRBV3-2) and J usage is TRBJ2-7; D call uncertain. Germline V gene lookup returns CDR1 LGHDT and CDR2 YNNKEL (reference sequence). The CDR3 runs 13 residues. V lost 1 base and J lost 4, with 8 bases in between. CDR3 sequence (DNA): TGTGCCAGCAGCCAAGTCGGCCCATACGAGCAGTACTTC. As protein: CASSQVGPYEQYF.

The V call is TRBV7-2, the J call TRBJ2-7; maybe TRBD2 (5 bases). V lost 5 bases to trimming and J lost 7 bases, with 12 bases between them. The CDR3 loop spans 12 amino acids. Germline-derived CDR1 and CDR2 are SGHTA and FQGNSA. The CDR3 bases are TGTGCCAGCAGCCCCGGGATGGGTGAGCAGTACTTC. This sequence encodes CASSPGMGEQYF. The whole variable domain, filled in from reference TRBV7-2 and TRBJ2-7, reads GAGVSQSPSNKVTEKGKDVELRCDPISGHTALYWYRQSLGQGLEFLIYFQGNSAPDKSGLPSDRFSAERTGGSVSTLTIQRTQQEDSAVYLCASSPGMGEQYFGPGTRLTVT.

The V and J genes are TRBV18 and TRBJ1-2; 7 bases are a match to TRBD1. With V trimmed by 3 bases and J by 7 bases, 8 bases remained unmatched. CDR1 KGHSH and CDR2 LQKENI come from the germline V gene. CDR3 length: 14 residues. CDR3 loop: CASSPPDRVSGYTF. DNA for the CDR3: TGTGCCAGCTCACCTCCCGACAGGGTGTCTGGCTACACCTTC.

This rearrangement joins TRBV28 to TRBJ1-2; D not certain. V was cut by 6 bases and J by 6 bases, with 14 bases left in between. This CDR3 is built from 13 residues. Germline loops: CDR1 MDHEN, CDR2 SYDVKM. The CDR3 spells CASSLPTGNGYTF. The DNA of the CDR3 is TGTGCCAGCAGCCTACCAACGGGCAATGGCTACACCTTC.

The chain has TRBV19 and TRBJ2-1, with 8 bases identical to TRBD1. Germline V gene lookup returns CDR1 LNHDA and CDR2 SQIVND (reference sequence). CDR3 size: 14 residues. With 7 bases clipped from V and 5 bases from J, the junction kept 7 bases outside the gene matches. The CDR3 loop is CASTLDRAHNEQFF. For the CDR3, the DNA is TGTGCCAGTACTTTGGACAGGGCCCACAATGAGCAGTTCTTC.

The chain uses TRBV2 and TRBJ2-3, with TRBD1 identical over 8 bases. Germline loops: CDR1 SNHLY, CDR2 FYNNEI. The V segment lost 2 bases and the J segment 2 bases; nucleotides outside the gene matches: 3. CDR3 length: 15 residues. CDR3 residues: CASSERQGITDTQYF. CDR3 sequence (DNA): TGTGCCAGCAGTGAAAGACAGGGGATCACAGATACGCAGTATTTT.

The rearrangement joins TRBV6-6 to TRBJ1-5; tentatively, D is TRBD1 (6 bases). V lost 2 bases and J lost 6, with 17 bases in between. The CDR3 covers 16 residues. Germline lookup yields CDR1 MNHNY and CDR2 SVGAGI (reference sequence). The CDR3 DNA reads TGTGCCAGCAGTTACGGGACATTGCAATGGGGTCAGCCCCAGCATTTT. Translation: CASSYGTLQWGQPQHF.

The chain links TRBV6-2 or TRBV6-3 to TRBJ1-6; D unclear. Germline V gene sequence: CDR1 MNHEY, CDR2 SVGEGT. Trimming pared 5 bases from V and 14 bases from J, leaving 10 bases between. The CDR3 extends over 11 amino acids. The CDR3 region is CASSHGRALHF. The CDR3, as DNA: TGTGCCAGCAGTCACGGAAGGGCCCTCCACTTT.

For the CDR3, the DNA is TGTGCCAGCAGCCCGCCATCTGGGCAGCCGTGGGTCCTCTATGGCTACACCTTC. Translated: CASSPPSGQPWVLYGYTF. The V call is TRBV7-9, the J call TRBJ1-2; D uncertain. The V gene's germline CDR1 is SEHNR and CDR2 FQNEAQ (reference sequence). The germline V and J ends were trimmed by 5 bases and 4 bases, with 26 bases remaining between them. The CDR3 totals 18 residues.

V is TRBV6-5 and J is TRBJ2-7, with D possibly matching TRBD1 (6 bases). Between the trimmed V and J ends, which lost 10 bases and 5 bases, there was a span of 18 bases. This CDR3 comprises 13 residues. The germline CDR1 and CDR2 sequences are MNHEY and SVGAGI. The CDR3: CAILNRDNNEQYF. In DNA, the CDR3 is TGTGCCATTCTGAACCGGGACAATAACGAGCAGTACTTC.

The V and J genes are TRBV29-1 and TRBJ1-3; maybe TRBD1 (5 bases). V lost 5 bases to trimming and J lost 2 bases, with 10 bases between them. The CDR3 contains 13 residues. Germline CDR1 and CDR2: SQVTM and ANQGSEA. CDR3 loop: CSVPGTAGNTIYF. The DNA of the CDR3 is TGCAGCGTTCCCGGGACGGCTGGAAACACCATATATTTT.